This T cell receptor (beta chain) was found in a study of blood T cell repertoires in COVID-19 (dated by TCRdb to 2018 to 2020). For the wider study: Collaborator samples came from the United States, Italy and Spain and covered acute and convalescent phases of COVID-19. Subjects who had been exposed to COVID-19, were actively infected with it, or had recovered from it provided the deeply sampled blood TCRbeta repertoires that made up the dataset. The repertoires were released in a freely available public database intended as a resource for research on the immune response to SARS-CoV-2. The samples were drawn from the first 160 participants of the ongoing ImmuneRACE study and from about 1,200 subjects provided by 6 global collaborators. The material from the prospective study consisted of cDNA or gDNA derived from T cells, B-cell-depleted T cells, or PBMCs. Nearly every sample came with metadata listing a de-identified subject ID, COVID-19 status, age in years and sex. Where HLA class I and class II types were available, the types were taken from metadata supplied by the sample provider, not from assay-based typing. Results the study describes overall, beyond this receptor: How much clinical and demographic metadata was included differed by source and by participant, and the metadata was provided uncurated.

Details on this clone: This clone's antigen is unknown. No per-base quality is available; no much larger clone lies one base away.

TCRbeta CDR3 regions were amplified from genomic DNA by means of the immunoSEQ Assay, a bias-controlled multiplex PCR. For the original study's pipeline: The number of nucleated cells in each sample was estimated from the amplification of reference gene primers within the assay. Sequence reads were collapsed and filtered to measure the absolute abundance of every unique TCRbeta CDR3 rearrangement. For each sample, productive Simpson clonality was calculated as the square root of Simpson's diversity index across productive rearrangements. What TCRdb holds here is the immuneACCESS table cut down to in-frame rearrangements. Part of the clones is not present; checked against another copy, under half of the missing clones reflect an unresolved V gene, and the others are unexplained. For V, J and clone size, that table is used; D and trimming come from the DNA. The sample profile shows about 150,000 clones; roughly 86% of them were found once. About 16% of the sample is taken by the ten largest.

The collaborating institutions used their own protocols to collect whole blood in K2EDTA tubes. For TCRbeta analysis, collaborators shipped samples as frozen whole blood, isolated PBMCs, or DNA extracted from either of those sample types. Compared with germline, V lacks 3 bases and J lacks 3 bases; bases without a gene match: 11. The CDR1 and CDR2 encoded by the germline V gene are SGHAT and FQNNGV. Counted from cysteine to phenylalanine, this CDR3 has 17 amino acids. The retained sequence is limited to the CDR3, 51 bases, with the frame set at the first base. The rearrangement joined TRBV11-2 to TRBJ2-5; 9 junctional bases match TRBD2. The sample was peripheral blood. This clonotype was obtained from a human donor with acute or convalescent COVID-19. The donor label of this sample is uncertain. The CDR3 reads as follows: CASSFGQWRGGEETQYF. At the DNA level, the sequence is TGTGCCAGCAGCTTCGGCCAGTGGCGGGGGGGAGAAGAGACCCAGTACTTC.